This T cell receptor (beta chain) emerged from a study of shared clonotypes between healthy human individuals. Study background: The study drew on two women and a few men aged 18 to 49 as donors. Regarding the study as a whole: Apart from blood, nothing was sampled; tissue repertoires likely differ.

The germline CDR1 and CDR2 sequences are GTSNPN and SVGIG (reference sequence). The germline V and J ends were trimmed by 3 bases and 2 bases, with 21 bases remaining between them. This CDR3 region has 17 residues. Amplification in unsorted PBMC replicate PCRs started from 300 ng DNA, which equals roughly 27,000 T cell genomes. Assay used: immunoSEQ multiplex PCR; TCRdb lists only in-frame clones, some missing. The data show about half a million clones, 65% to 85% seen once. Turning to this clone: Its antigen is currently unknown. A far more abundant clone sits one base away, making this likely a read error. Other nucleotide sequences in the sample specify the same CDR3.

The unsorted samples had some 83 million PBMCs used for genomic DNA. The clonotype originates from a woman aged 40 to 49 in good health. Some clones in this sample may be carry-over from other donors' samples. J is TRBJ2-3 and V is TRBV30; D is perhaps TRBD2 (5 bases). Sequences were obtained from PBMCs. The CDR3 reads CAWRDSRSLDYTDTQYF. CDR3 bases: TGTGCCTGGAGGGACTCCCGTTCGCTAGATTACACAGATACGCAGTATTTT.